These T cell receptor beta chains were read from a single sample in a study of blood T cell repertoires in COVID-19. Repertoires were generated with immunoSEQ multiplex PCR, while TCRdb's copy carries only in-frame clones and drops some. This repertoire shows 300,000 to 500,000 clones, over 75% found once; its top ten account for approximately 2.1%. What was sequenced was PBMCs or T cells enriched from blood (not recorded which). The receptor source for this set is a woman aged 35 to 49 with acute COVID-19. The CDR3 runs from the conserved cysteine through the conserved F or W. D genes are given only for firm matches. The size entry is marked missing in some rows and otherwise reads once, few, many or a size class.

NA | TRBJ2-2 | TRBD1 | TRBV5-1 | TGCGCCAGCAGCTTGGGACAGGGAAGGAGAACCGGGGAGCTGTTTTTT | CASSLGQGRRTGELFF
NA | TRBJ2-7 | TRBD2 | TRBV19 | TGTGCCAGTAGTGCGGGGGGGTTCTCCTACGAGCAGTACTTC | CASSAGGFSYEQYF
NA | TRBJ1-1 | NA | TRBV30 | TGTGCCTGGAGTGGACCCCAGGGGAACACTGAAGCTTTCTTT | CAWSGPQGNTEAFF
once | TRBJ2-7 | NA | TRBV6-5 | TGTGCCAGCAGTTCGGGCGGGGACTTCTACGAGCAGTACTTC | CASSSGGDFYEQYF
once | TRBJ2-3 | TRBD2 | TRBV6-2/TRBV6-3 | TGTGCCAGCAGTTACAAGCGGGGATTCACAGATACGCAGTATTTT | CASSYKRGFTDTQYF
NA | TRBJ1-2 | NA | TRBV29-1 | TGCAGCGTTGAAGCGTTTTTGGGGAGAGGCTACACCTTC | CSVEAFLGRGYTF
NA | TRBJ1-5 | TRBD1 | TRBV6-5 | TGTGCCACCTCGGACAGGGCCCAGCCCCAGCATTTT | CATSDRAQPQHF
once | TRBJ2-5 | NA | TRBV25-1 | TGTGCCAGCAGTGACCCACAGGGTGGGATGGAGACCCAGTACTTC | CASSDPQGGMETQYF
NA | TRBJ1-5 | NA | TRBV12-3/TRBV12-4 | TGTGCCAGCAGTGGGCAGAATAATCAGCCCCAGCATTTT | CASSGQNNQPQHF
NA | TRBJ2-2 | TRBD1 | TRBV19 | TGTGCCAGTAGTACCAACAGGGGCACCGGGGAGCTGTTTTTT | CASSTNRGTGELFF
NA | TRBJ2-5 | TRBD2 | TRBV3-1/TRBV3-2 | TGTGCCAGCAGAGACCTAGCGGGGGGGCGGGAGACCCAGTACTTC | CASRDLAGGRETQYF
NA | TRBJ1-1 | NA | TRBV5-1 | TGCGCCAGCAGCTTGATTGGACAGAGGGAGAACACTGAAGCTTTCTTT | CASSLIGQRENTEAFF
once | TRBJ2-3 | TRBD2 | TRBV2 | TGTGCCAGCAGCCTACTAGCGGGGGGCCCAGATACGCAGTATTTT | CASSLLAGGPDTQYF
NA | TRBJ2-7 | TRBD2 | TRBV29-1 | TGCAGCGCTGGGGGGGGACCCTCCAAAGAGCAGTACTTC | CSAGGGPSKEQYF
NA | TRBJ1-2 | NA | TRBV13 | TGTGCCAGCAGCCTAAGTGGGTACAGAATGGGCTACACCTTC | CASSLSGYRMGYTF
NA | TRBJ2-3 | NA | TRBV5-4 | TGTGCCAGCAGCTTGAGGGGTGCAGATACGCAGTATTTT | CASSLRGADTQYF
NA | TRBJ2-1 | TRBD1 | TRBV5-1 | TGCGCCAGCAGCCTCATGGGTAGCAGGGGGTCCGACAATGAGCAGTTCTTC | CASSLMGSRGSDNEQFF
NA | TRBJ1-6 | TRBD1 | TRBV27 | TGTGCCAGCAGTGAATACAGGGGAACTGGCAATTCACCCCTCCACTTT | CASSEYRGTGNSPLHF
NA | TRBJ2-1 | TRBD1 | TRBV3-1/TRBV3-2 | TGTGCCAGCAGCCAACTCCAGGGGGCATTCGGAAATGAGCAGTTCTTC | CASSQLQGAFGNEQFF
NA | TRBJ2-1 | TRBD2 | TRBV6-5 | TGTGCCAGCAGGCTAGGACTAGCGGTTTACAATGAGCAGTTCTTC | CASRLGLAVYNEQFF
NA | TRBJ1-2 | NA | TRBV9 | TGTGCCAGCAGCGTATTGGCAGCTAACTATGGCTACACCTTC | CASSVLAANYGYTF
NA | TRBJ1-1 | TRBD1 | TRBV11-2 | TGTGCCAGCAGCTTTGCCAGGGGGCACACTGAAGCTTTCTTT | CASSFARGHTEAFF
NA | TRBJ2-2 | TRBD1 | TRBV5-1 | TGCGCCAGCAGCTTGGGCGTTGCAGGGGGCATCACCGGGGAGCTGTTTTTT | CASSLGVAGGITGELFF
once | TRBJ1-4 | NA | TRBV7-2 | TGTGCCAGCAGGGAGAGTCCCGTCCCTAATGAAAAACTGTTTTTT | CASRESPVPNEKLFF
NA | TRBJ1-3 | NA | TRBV6-5 | TGTGCCAGCAGAGTCTCTACGAATCCTGGAAACACCATATATTTT | CASRVSTNPGNTIYF
NA | TRBJ2-7 | TRBD2 | TRBV2 | TGTGCCAGCTGGGGAGGGGACGAGCAGTACTTC | CASWGGDEQYF
once | TRBJ1-5 | NA | TRBV4-1 | TGCGCCAGCAGCCCTGTGGAAGTCGGGGGTACTCAGCCCCAGCATTTT | CASSPVEVGGTQPQHF
NA | TRBJ2-3 | TRBD2 | TRBV9 | TGTGCCAGCAGCGTAGTGCGGGGGGGCACAGATACGCAGTATTTT | CASSVVRGGTDTQYF
NA | TRBJ1-3 | NA | TRBV6-5 | TGTGCCAGCAGTTCGACCACAGGGACTGGAAACACCATATATTTT | CASSSTTGTGNTIYF
once | TRBJ1-1 | TRBD1 | TRBV14 | TGTGCCAGCAGTGGTGACAGGGGCATTGAAGCTTTCTTT | CASSGDRGIEAFF
NA | TRBJ2-2 | NA | TRBV19 | TGTGCCAGTAGTATAGATTGGGGTAGGGGCACCGGGGAGCTGTTTTTT | CASSIDWGRGTGELFF
NA | TRBJ2-2 | NA | TRBV14 | TGTGCCAGCAGCCGTATCAGGGTACCCGGGGAGCTGTTTTTT | CASSRIRVPGELFF
NA | TRBJ1-3 | NA | TRBV23-1 | TGCGCCAGCAGGAACTTAAGCTCTGGAAACACCATATATTTT | CASRNLSSGNTIYF
NA | TRBJ1-2 | NA | TRBV11-2 | TGTGCCAGCAGCTTAGATCCGTTCCCCTTCGGTGGCTACACCTTC | CASSLDPFPFGGYTF
NA | TRBJ1-2 | NA | TRBV30 | TGTGCCGGAAAGAGAGGGACTCTGTATGGCTACACCTTC | CAGKRGTLYGYTF
NA | TRBJ2-2 | NA | TRBV7-9 | TGTGCCAGCAGCTTAGCCAGGGGCCCCGGGGAGCTGTTTTTT | CASSLARGPGELFF
once | TRBJ1-6 | TRBD1 | TRBV5-1 | TGCGCCAGCAGCTTGGACAGGGGGAATTCACCCCTCCACTTT | CASSLDRGNSPLHF
NA | TRBJ1-1 | NA | TRBV29-1 | TGCAGCGTCGTTGGGGGAGGGTCTGAAGCTTTCTTT | CSVVGGGSEAFF
NA | TRBJ2-7 | NA | TRBV4-2 | TGTGCCAGCAGCCGGAGCCTCAGCGGCTACGAGCAGTACTTC | CASSRSLSGYEQYF
NA | TRBJ2-7 | NA | TRBV7-8 | TGTGCCAAACCTACCGGACAGTGGTTCTACGAGCAGTACTTC | CAKPTGQWFYEQYF
NA | TRBJ2-7 | NA | TRBV4-1 | TGCGCCAGCAGCCGGGACACGGCCTACGAGCAGTACTTC | CASSRDTAYEQYF
NA | TRBJ2-1 | NA | TRBV24-1 | TGTGCCACCAGTGGGGGAGAATACAATGAGCAGTTCTTC | CATSGGEYNEQFF
NA | TRBJ2-5 | NA | TRBV4-1 | TGCGCCAGCAGCCAAGATAGAGAGACCCAGTACTTC | CASSQDRETQYF
once | TRBJ1-5 | NA | TRBV24-1 | TGTGCCATCGGAACAGGGTCTCAAGGGCCCCAGCATTTT | CAIGTGSQGPQHF
once | TRBJ1-2 | NA | TRBV29-1 | TGCAGCGTCAGAATCACAGGGTCTGGTGGCTACACCTTC | CSVRITGSGGYTF
NA | TRBJ1-3 | NA | TRBV13 | TGTGCCAGCAGCCGCCTCATCGGGGGCTCTGGAAACACCATATATTTT | CASSRLIGGSGNTIYF